This T cell receptor (beta chain) was obtained from a study of shared clonotypes between healthy human individuals. Study-level points and caveats: Rarefaction showed sorted-subset sequencing was incomplete despite large depth. Generation probabilities of non-shared clonotypes were lower (relative to those shared by all four donors).

To note about this clone: The antigen remains unidentified.

Sequencing used immunoSEQ multiplex PCR; TCRdb keeps in-frame clones, though not all of them. The sample records about 1.5 million clones, around 97% being singletons. V was shortened by 5 bases and J by 0 bases, with 11 bases between the two germline ends. CDR1 is LGHNT and CDR2 is FRNRAP in the germline V gene. This CDR3 region has 15 residues. The origin of this receptor is a man in his thirties or forties in good health. The rearrangement joins TRBV12-5 to TRBJ2-1, with no clear D. Sequenced material: naive CD4+ T cells sorted from blood. Stated subset: CD45RA+ positively selected. CDR3 protein: CASGPSTRSYNEQFF. The CDR3 DNA is TGTGCTAGTGGTCCCTCGACACGCTCCTACAATGAGCAGTTCTTC.